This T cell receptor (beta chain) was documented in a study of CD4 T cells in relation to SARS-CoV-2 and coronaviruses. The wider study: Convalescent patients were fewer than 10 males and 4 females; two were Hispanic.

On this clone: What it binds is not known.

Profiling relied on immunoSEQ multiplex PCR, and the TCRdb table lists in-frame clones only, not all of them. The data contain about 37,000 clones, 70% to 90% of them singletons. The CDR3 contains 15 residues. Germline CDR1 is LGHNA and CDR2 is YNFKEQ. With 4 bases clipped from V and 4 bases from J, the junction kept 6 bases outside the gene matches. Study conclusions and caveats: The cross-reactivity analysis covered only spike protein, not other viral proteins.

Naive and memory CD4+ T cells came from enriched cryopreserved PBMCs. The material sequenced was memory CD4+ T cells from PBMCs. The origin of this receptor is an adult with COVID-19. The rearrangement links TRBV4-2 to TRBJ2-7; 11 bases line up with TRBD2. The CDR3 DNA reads TGTGCCAGCAGCCGAAATAGCGGGGGGGAATACGAGCAGTACTTC. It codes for CASSRNSGGEYEQYF.